This entry describes one T cell receptor beta chain. Germline values: CDR1 LGHDT, CDR2 YNNKEL (reference sequence). The CDR3 consists of 16 residues. Deletions cut 5 bases from V and 6 bases from J, with 22 bases between. This entry is derived from a study of blood T cell repertoires in COVID-19. In the original processing: Reference gene primer amplification gave estimated nucleated cell counts. Generated by immunoSEQ multiplex PCR, the TCRdb table keeps only in-frame clones and is missing some. The V and J calls and clone size come from that table; D and trimming were worked out from the DNA. The repertoire includes about 210,000 clones, around 80% of them detected once, and approximately 6.6% sits in the top ten.

Sequencing was carried out using peripheral blood. The clonotype originates from a woman in her seventies with acute or convalescent COVID-19. V gene TRBV3-1 (or the pseudogene TRBV3-2) combines with J gene TRBJ2-5; TRBD1 is a possible D gene (6 bases). This CDR3 reads CASSSGARGPSKTQYF. In DNA form, the CDR3 reads TGTGCCAGCAGCTCCGGGGCCAGGGGACCCTCCAAGACCCAGTACTTC.